This TCR beta chain was obtained from a study of cytomegalovirus exposure and HLA in healthy donors. At the level of the study: Earlier, some 170 million T cells were analyzed, and 90 million to 120 million unique TCR beta sequences were found among them. Findings and caveats of the study: A later analysis showed that HLA-associated TCR beta chains had undergone more clonal expansion than equally common others.

Worth noting for this clone: Its antigen remains unidentified.

The PCR was carried out with 60 Vbeta primers and 13 Jbeta primers. Measured with immunoSEQ multiplex PCR; TCRdb has only the in-frame clones, and not every one. The table lists around 140,000 clones, roughly 89% of them singletons. Looked up from germline, CDR1 is LNHDA and CDR2 is SQIVND (reference sequence). The CDR3 is 13 residues long. Trimming took off 3 bases at V and 6 bases at J, with 9 bases between the two ends. The source is a woman younger than 45 in good health and CMV-seronegative. The rearrangement uses TRBV19 and TRBJ2-1; D remains unclear. The sequenced sample was PBMCs. CDR3 residues: CASSIGPSNEQFF. In DNA, the CDR3 is TGTGCCAGTAGTATTGGTCCTAGCAATGAGCAGTTCTTC. Filled out from reference TRBV19 and TRBJ2-1, the complete variable domain reads DGGITQSPKYLFRKEGQNVTLSCEQNLNHDAMYWYRQDPGQGLRLIYYSQIVNDFQKGDIAEGYSVSREKKESFPLTVTSAQKNPTAFYLCASSIGPSNEQFFGPGTRLTVL.